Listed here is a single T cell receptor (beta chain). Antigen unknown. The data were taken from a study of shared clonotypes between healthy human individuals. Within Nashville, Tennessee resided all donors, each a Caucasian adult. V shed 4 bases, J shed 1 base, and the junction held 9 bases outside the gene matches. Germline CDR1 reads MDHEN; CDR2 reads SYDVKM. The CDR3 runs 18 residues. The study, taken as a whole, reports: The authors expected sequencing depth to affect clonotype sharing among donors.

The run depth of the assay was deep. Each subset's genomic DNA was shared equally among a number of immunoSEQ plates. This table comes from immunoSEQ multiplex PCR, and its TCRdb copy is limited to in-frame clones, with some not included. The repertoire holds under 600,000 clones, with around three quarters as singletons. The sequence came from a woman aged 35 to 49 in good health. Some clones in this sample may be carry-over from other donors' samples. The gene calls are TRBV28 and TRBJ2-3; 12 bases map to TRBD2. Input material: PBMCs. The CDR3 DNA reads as TGTGCCAGCAGTTGGCCGGGGGCTAGCGGGAGGGGCACAGATACGCAGTATTTT. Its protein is CASSWPGASGRGTDTQYF.